This is a list of T cell receptor beta chains from one sample in a study of monozygotic twins with inflammatory bowel disease. No DNA is given; TCRdb re-called the 5' RACE reads and lists each CDR3 protein once. The sample includes 330,000 or so distinct CDR3 sequences. Source material: blood. The receptors come from a human donor with ulcerative colitis or Crohn's disease, or a healthy co-twin of an affected twin (not recorded which). The CDR3 runs from the conserved cysteine through the conserved F or W.

V: TRBV7-9; J: TRBJ2-7; length: 13; CDR3: CASSRDRHWWEYF
V: TRBV12-5; J: TRBJ1-5; length: 16; CDR3: CASGLVLSREGQPQHF
V: TRBV5-1; J: TRBJ1-2; length: 13; CDR3: CASSLGAAGGYTF
V: TRBV5-4; J: TRBJ2-7; length: 14; CDR3: CASSWDPGDYEQYF
V: TRBV5-1; J: TRBJ2-3; length: 15; CDR3: CASSTESQGTDTQYF
V: TRBV20-1; J: TRBJ1-6; length: 14; CDR3: CSARVGTPNSPLHF
V: TRBV21-1; J: TRBJ2-3; length: 16; CDR3: CASSKGPRGDTDTQYF
V: TRBV20-1; J: TRBJ2-3; length: 16; CDR3: CSQTPLAGGLTDTQYF
V: TRBV12-3/TRBV12-4; J: TRBJ2-1; length: 14; CDR3: CASSLAQATTGFIF
V: TRBV7-9; J: TRBJ2-7; length: 14; CDR3: CASTPGGTNYEQYF
V: TRBV5-1; J: TRBJ2-1; length: 13; CDR3: CASSDSRGNEQFF
V: TRBV6-2/TRBV6-3; J: TRBJ2-2; length: 14; CDR3: CASSYTAYTGELFF
V: TRBV20-1; J: TRBJ1-5; length: 12; CDR3: CSARAAGSPQHF
V: TRBV27; J: TRBJ1-1; length: 17; CDR3: CASRPRGTGGVNTEAFF
V: TRBV7-3; J: TRBJ1-1; length: 13; CDR3: CASSERGSTEAFF
V: TRBV28; J: TRBJ2-4; length: 17; CDR3: CASSFIGQRGKENIQYF
V: TRBV5-1; J: TRBJ2-3; length: 17; CDR3: CASSTDYGGLSTDTQYF
V: TRBV7-2; J: TRBJ2-7; length: 13; CDR3: CASSSGGLYEQYF
V: TRBV6-5; J: TRBJ2-2; length: 18; CDR3: CASSYAGARVRNTGELFF
V: TRBV5-1; J: TRBJ2-5; length: 16; CDR3: CASSLGTSGGWETQYF
V: TRBV29-1; J: TRBJ2-7; length: 13; CDR3: CSAAPTSVGEQYF
V: TRBV11-2; J: TRBJ2-3; length: 20; CDR3: CASSLGSGRSLMGGTDTQYF
V: TRBV12-3/TRBV12-4; J: TRBJ2-3; length: 13; CDR3: CASSTPRADTQYF
V: TRBV28; J: TRBJ2-3; length: 13; CDR3: CASSLYPTDTQYF
V: TRBV11-2; J: TRBJ2-1; length: 18; CDR3: CASSLGAQGSPSYNEQFF
V: TRBV20-1; J: TRBJ2-3; length: 12; CDR3: CSARDTTATQYF
V: TRBV6-1; J: TRBJ2-7; length: 16; CDR3: CASRDASGTGGYEQYF
V: TRBV20-1; J: TRBJ1-5; length: 14; CDR3: CSASGGASNQPQHF
V: TRBV7-9; J: TRBJ1-2; length: 14; CDR3: CASSPAVGIYGYTF
V: TRBV20-1; J: TRBJ2-1; length: 18; CDR3: CSARAQETALSSYNEQFF
V: TRBV4-3; J: TRBJ2-5; length: 15; CDR3: CASKKKGVPTQTQYF
V: TRBV5-5; J: TRBJ1-2; length: 15; CDR3: CASSLQQGANYGYTF
V: TRBV5-1; J: TRBJ2-1; length: 16; CDR3: CASSLGGGPTVNEQFF
V: TRBV25-1; J: TRBJ1-1; length: 13; CDR3: CASSKPGGREAFF
V: TRBV5-1; J: TRBJ1-4; length: 15; CDR3: CASSGTGAVNEKLFF
V: TRBV28; J: TRBJ2-1; length: 14; CDR3: CASTATRGVNEQFF
V: TRBV18; J: TRBJ2-5; length: 13; CDR3: CASSPGRQETQYF
V: TRBV19; J: TRBJ2-1; length: 19; CDR3: CASSPSAEFGTGSYNEQFF
V: TRBV6-2/TRBV6-3; J: TRBJ2-7; length: 13; CDR3: CASSRLAEREQYF
V: TRBV20-1; J: TRBJ2-3; length: 13; CDR3: CSAPDRGADTQYF
V: TRBV10-3; J: TRBJ1-5; length: 17; CDR3: CAISESDRIGSNQPQHF
V: TRBV20-1; J: TRBJ2-7; length: 17; CDR3: CSARHPGLAGEVGEQYF
V: TRBV12-3/TRBV12-4; J: TRBJ1-5; length: 17; CDR3: CASSSGTGGYGNQPQHF
V: TRBV20-1; J: TRBJ2-3; length: 15; CDR3: CSAIPYLGAGDTQYF
V: TRBV20-1; J: TRBJ1-6; length: 17; CDR3: CSASGEGKGTRGSPLHF
V: TRBV3-1; J: TRBJ2-3; length: 16; CDR3: CASSLQLVGNTVTQYF
V: TRBV29-1; J: TRBJ2-7; length: 13; CDR3: CSVRGPPGYEQYF
V: TRBV11-3; J: TRBJ2-7; length: 13; CDR3: CASSLYYNYEQYF
V: TRBV5-1; J: TRBJ1-1; length: 15; CDR3: CASSLVFGTNTEAFF
V: TRBV7-9; J: TRBJ2-5; length: 17; CDR3: CASSSSGGLANRETQYF
V: TRBV3-1; J: TRBJ2-3; length: 15; CDR3: CASSQRGFSTDTQYF
V: TRBV6-5; J: TRBJ2-5; length: 16; CDR3: CASSYSRTGGRETQYF
V: TRBV3-1; J: TRBJ1-2; length: 17; CDR3: CASSQGRSGVWHYGYTF
V: TRBV27; J: TRBJ2-7; length: 20; CDR3: CASREFSSKQQGPLDYEQYF
V: TRBV18; J: TRBJ1-1; length: 15; CDR3: CASSQGTGAYTEAFF
V: TRBV20-1; J: TRBJ2-1; length: 13; CDR3: CSALAGAGNEQFF